This T cell receptor (beta chain) was documented in a study of blood T cell repertoires in COVID-19. Study-level background: Whether acute or convalescent, the COVID-19 samples came from the United States, Italy and Spain. Sources were T cells, B-cell-depleted T cells, or PBMCs; the material itself was cDNA or gDNA.

In the source study's methods: Quantification of nucleated cells was approximated via reference gene primer amplification. Method: immunoSEQ multiplex PCR; TCRdb's copy keeps in-frame clones and lacks some. That table is the source of V, J and clone size, and D and trimming were worked out from the DNA. This table holds roughly 250,000 clones, roughly 84% found once. Trimming pared 1 base from V and 1 base from J, leaving 7 bases between. Germline-derived CDR1 and CDR2 are MNHNS and SASEGT. CDR3 length: 14 residues. The count of this clone is one. The chain combines TRBV6-1 with TRBJ2-5; D is undetermined. The source of this sequence is a woman in her thirties or forties with active or convalescent COVID-19. The specimen was peripheral blood. CDR3 residues: CASSEVSFQETQYF. The CDR3 DNA reads TGTGCCAGCAGTGAAGTTAGCTTCCAAGAGACCCAGTACTTC.